This TCR beta chain was obtained from a study of cytomegalovirus exposure and HLA in healthy donors. The germline CDR1 and CDR2 sequences are MNHNY and SVGAGI (reference sequence). There are 13 residues in the CDR3. V lost 8 bases to trimming and J lost 2 bases, with 12 bases between them. PCR was performed using 60 Vbeta and 13 Jbeta primers. Some clones are missing from TCRdb's copy, which holds only in-frame ones; the method was immunoSEQ multiplex PCR. The repertoire table contains some 120,000 clones. The receptor comes from a woman aged 55-69 years in good health and CMV-seronegative. The sequenced sample consisted of PBMCs. This chain connects TRBV6-6 to TRBJ1-1; a weak D match, TRBD1 (5 bases). The CDR3 DNA is TGTGCCAGCGGGGATAGGGGCAACACTGAAGCTTTCTTT. It specifies CASGDRGNTEAFF.